The 18 T cell receptor beta chains below all came from one sample that was sequenced in a study of post-analysis software for immune sequencing data (dated by TCRdb to 2013 to 2016). Study-wide findings and limitations: Patients showed significantly higher frequencies than controls for roughly five TRBV segments, among them TRBV5-6, TRBV5-1 and TRBV20-1.

The library was prepared using PCR. Instrument used: Illumina HiSeq 2500. To reduce PCR and sequencing biases, unique molecular identifiers were incorporated into the TCR beta cDNA libraries. TCRdb redid the processing of the public reads, applying fastp at Q25 and MiXCR, and retained in-frame beta chains. Each entry merges the rows of one CDR3 protein and shows their most common DNA and genes. The sample data list almost 700,000 distinct CDR3 sequences, and approximately 60% of these were observed just once. Roughly 10% of the sample is taken by the ten largest. No antigen has been assigned to these receptors. The specimen was blood. The receptors were gathered from a girl aged 2-10 years with multiple sclerosis.

The J gene is TRBJ2-1, the V gene TRBV20-1, with 11 positions matching TRBD2. The germline gives CDR1 DFQATT, CDR2 SNEGSKA (reference sequence). The CDR3 has 15 residues. V was pared by 0 bases and J by 5 bases, with 3 bases of the junction left unmatched. CDR3 sequence: CSARDLTSGDNEQFF. For the CDR3, the DNA is TGCAGTGCTAGAGATCTGACTAGCGGGGACAATGAGCAGTTCTTC.

In its sample, this clonotype was seen a few times. The rearrangement uses TRBV10-3 and TRBJ2-7; D is perhaps TRBD1 (5 bases). The germline V gene encodes CDR1 ENHRY and CDR2 SYGVKD. V shed 6 bases and J shed 3 bases, with 6 bases lying between them. This CDR3 region has 11 residues. CDR3 coding DNA: TGTGCCATCAGGGACAACTACGAGCAGTACTTC. Translation: CAIRDNYEQYF.

CDR3 DNA: TGTGCCAGCAGTTACCAGGGGTCCGACCCTGGGGAGCAGTTCTTC. Protein: CASSYQGSDPGEQFF. V gene TRBV6-5 combines with J gene TRBJ2-1; TRBD1 might be the D (6 bases). V gave up 2 bases and J gave up 10 bases, with 18 bases separating them. Germline CDR1 is MNHEY and CDR2 is SVGAGI. CDR3 length: 15 amino acids.

The CDR3 nucleotides read TGTGCCAGCAGCTTAGGACGGAACTACAATGAGCAGTTCTTC. Amino acid sequence: CASSLGRNYNEQFF. This chain links TRBV7-8 with TRBJ2-1; D remains ambiguous. V dropped 1 base and J dropped 3 bases, with 7 bases sitting between them. In germline, CDR1 is SGHVS, CDR2 FQNEAQ. There are 14 residues in the CDR3.

This clonotype came up once. V is TRBV11-2 and J is TRBJ1-2; the D is unclear. This CDR3 is 16 amino acids long. V was cut by 2 bases and J by 5 bases, with 18 bases left in between. The germline gives CDR1 SGHAT, CDR2 FQNNGV. The CDR3 region has the DNA TGTGCCAGCAGCTTAAGATGGTGGATGGGGATTTATGGCTACACCTTC. Protein sequence: CASSLRWWMGIYGYTF.

The chain is built from TRBV7-2 and TRBJ1-6; maybe TRBD1 (6 bases). Germline CDR1 and CDR2: SGHTA and FQGNSA. Trimming shortened V by 4 bases and J by 7 bases, and 11 bases separated the two germline ends. The CDR3 length is 14 residues. This chain's CDR3 is CASSSQGGNSPLHF. CDR3 coding DNA: TGTGCCAGCAGCTCACAGGGAGGGAATTCACCCCTCCACTTT.

The chain combines TRBV5-1 with TRBJ2-7, with D perhaps TRBD1 or TRBD2 (6 bases each). Trimming removed 5 bases at V and 2 bases at J, with 14 bases between. The CDR3 is made up of 14 amino acids. CDR1 and CDR2 from the germline V gene are SGHRS and YFSETQ. The CDR3 reads CASRLAEGAYEQYF. Written as DNA, the CDR3 is TGCGCCAGCAGACTCGCGGAGGGGGCCTACGAGCAGTACTTC.

This chain links TRBV5-6 with TRBJ1-5; 10 bases are a match to TRBD1. Germline V gives CDR1 SGHDT, CDR2 YYEEEE. J lost 2 bases, V lost 4 bases, and 9 bases had no gene match. The CDR3 is made up of 17 amino acids. The DNA for the CDR3 is TGTGCCAGCAGCCCCCCTCCCGGGACAGGGGGCAATCAGCCCCAGCATTTT. This encodes CASSPPPGTGGNQPQHF.

This chain links TRBV27 with TRBJ2-7; TRBD1 matches at 7 bases. V shed 9 bases and J 4 bases; nucleotides not matched to a gene: 15. Germline assignment: CDR1 MNHEY and CDR2 SMNVEV (reference sequence). CDR3 size: 15 residues. The CDR3 region is CASKIDRESFYEQYF. The DNA of the CDR3 is TGTGCCAGTAAAATCGACAGGGAATCTTTTTACGAGCAGTACTTC.

V is TRBV4-2 and J is TRBJ2-3, with 10 nucleotides matching TRBD2. CDR1 LGHNA and CDR2 YNFKEQ come from the germline V gene. This CDR3 is built from 16 residues. The V segment lost 4 bases and the J segment 2 bases; nucleotides outside the gene matches: 6. As DNA, the CDR3 is TGTGCCAGCAGCCCTCTAGCGGGGGTGTACACAGATACGCAGTATTTT. Translation: CASSPLAGVYTDTQYF.

V gene TRBV7-6 combines with J gene TRBJ2-1; possible D gene TRBD1, 6 bases. CDR1 and CDR2 (germline): SGHVS, FNYEAQ. The V end lost 5 bases, the J end lost 0 bases, and 20 bases lay between the germline ends. The CDR3 covers 18 residues. CDR3 coding DNA: TGTGCCAGCAGCCCTCGATCCGGGACAACTAGCTCCTACAATGAGCAGTTCTTC. Its translation: CASSPRSGTTSSYNEQFF.

The chain couples TRBV11-2 to TRBJ1-1, with TRBD1 as a possible D gene (6 bases). The V and J ends lost 6 bases and 13 bases respectively, with 9 bases between them. Germline CDR1 and CDR2: SGHAT and FQNNGV. The CDR3 totals 9 residues. The CDR3 is CASSKGGFF. The CDR3 region has the DNA TGTGCCAGCAGTAAAGGGGGTTTCTTT.

CDR3: CASRWGTGKGYTF. The CDR3 DNA is TGTGCCAGCAGGTGGGGGACAGGGAAGGGCTACACCTTC. This chain links TRBV28 with TRBJ1-2; TRBD1 agrees at 9 bases. Germline CDR1 reads MDHEN; CDR2 reads SYDVKM. The CDR3 runs 13 residues. V lost 6 bases to trimming and J lost 8 bases; unmatched junction nucleotides: 7.

This chain joins TRBV12-3 or TRBV12-4 and TRBJ2-3, with TRBD2 matching over 9 bases. CDR3 length: 15 amino acids. The CDR3 is CVSAGGAPSTDTQYF. In DNA, the CDR3 is TGTGTCTCCGCGGGAGGGGCTCCTAGCACAGATACGCAGTATTTT.

The chain has TRBV20-1 and TRBJ1-1; the D gene is possibly TRBD1 (5 bases). V gave up 0 bases and J gave up 7 bases, with 15 bases separating them. The CDR3 length is 14 residues. In germline, CDR1 is DFQATT, CDR2 SNEGSKA (reference sequence). The CDR3 DNA follows: TGCAGTGCTAGAGATCGATGGAGGGGTGTTGAAGCTTTCTTT. Translating gives CSARDRWRGVEAFF.

The table lists this clonotype with a few counts. The chain carries TRBV5-5 and TRBJ2-3; 10 bases are a match to TRBD1. Per germline, CDR1 SGHKS and CDR2 YYEKEE (reference sequence). This CDR3 contains 14 residues. The V and J ends lost 5 bases and 4 bases, in that order; junction bases with no gene match: 4. The CDR3: CASSSGTGADTQYF. CDR3 DNA sequence: TGTGCCAGCAGTTCGGGGACAGGGGCAGATACGCAGTATTTT.

This rearrangement joins TRBV10-3 to TRBJ2-1; maybe TRBD2 (6 bases). This CDR3 has 16 amino acids. Germline lookup yields CDR1 ENHRY and CDR2 SYGVKD. V dropped 6 bases and J dropped 8 bases, with 23 bases sitting between them. CDR3: CAISLRDSMTQHEQFF. In DNA, the CDR3 is TGTGCCATCAGCCTCCGGGACTCCATGACCCAGCATGAGCAGTTCTTC.

This sequence joins TRBV12-3 or TRBV12-4 and TRBJ2-5; no firm D call. The CDR3 runs 14 residues. Deletions cut 6 bases from V and 3 bases from J, with 14 bases between. CDR3 sequence: CASSRMGMKETQYF. CDR3 bases: TGTGCCAGCAGCCGGATGGGAATGAAAGAGACCCAGTACTTC.